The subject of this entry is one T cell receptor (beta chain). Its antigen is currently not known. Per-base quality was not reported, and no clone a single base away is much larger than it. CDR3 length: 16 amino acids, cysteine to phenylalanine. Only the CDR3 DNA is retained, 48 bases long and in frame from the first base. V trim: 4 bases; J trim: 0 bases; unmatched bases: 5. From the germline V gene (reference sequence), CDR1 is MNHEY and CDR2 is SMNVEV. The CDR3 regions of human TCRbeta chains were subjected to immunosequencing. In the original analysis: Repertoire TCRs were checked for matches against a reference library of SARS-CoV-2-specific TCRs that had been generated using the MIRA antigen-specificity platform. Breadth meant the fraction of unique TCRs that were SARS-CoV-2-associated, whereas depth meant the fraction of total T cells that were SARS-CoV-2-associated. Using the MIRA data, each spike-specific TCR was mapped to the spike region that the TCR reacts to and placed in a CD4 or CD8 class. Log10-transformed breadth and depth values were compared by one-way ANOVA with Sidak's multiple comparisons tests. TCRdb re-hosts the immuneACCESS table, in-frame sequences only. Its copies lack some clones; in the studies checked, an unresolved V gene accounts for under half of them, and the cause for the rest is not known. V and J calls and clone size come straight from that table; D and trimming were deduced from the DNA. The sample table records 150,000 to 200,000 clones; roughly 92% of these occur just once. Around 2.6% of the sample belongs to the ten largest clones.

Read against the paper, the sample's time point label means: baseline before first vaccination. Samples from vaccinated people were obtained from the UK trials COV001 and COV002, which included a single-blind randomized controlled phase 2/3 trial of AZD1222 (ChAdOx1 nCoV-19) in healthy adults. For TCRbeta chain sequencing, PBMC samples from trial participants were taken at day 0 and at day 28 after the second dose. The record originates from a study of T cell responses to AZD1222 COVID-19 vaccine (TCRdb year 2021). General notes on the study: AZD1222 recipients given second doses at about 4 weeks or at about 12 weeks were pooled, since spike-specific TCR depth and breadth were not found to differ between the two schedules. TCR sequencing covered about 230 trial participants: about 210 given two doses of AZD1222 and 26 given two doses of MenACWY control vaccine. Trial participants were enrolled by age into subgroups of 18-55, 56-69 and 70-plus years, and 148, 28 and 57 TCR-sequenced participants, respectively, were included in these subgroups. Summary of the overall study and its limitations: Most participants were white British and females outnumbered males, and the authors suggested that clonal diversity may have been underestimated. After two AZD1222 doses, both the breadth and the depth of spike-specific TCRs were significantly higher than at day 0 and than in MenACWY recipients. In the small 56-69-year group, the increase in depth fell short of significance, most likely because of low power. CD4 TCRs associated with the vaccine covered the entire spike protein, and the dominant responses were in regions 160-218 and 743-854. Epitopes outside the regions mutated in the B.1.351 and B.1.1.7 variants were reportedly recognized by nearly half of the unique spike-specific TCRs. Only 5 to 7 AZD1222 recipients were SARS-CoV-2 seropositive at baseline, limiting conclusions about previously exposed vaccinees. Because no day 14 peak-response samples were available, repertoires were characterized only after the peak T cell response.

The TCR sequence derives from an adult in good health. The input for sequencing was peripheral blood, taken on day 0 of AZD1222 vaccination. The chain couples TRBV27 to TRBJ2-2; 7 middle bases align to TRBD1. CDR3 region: CASSSPTGTNTGELFF. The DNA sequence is TGTGCCAGCAGTTCTCCGACAGGGACGAACACCGGGGAGCTGTTTTTT.